The sequence of this TCR beta chain was determined in a study of T cells in tuberculosis. As for the study in general: Sequenced TCRs come from CD1B-GMM tetramer-binding T cells. Study-level points and caveats: Some low-affinity tetramer-binding T cells may be absent from this sample.

TCR-alpha and TCR-beta chains were sequenced unpaired. Method: immunoSEQ multiplex PCR; TCRdb's copy keeps in-frame clones and lacks some. The table records around 60,000 clones, roughly 79% of them present only once. Thawed, overnight-rested PBMC were stained with GMM-loaded CD1B tetramer, viability dye and anti-CD3, then sorted. CD1B tetramers were loaded with Rhodococcus equi-derived C32 glucose monomycolate. In germline, CDR1 is SGDLS, CDR2 YYNGEE. The CDR3 totals 14 residues. The V and J ends lost 3 bases and 12 bases respectively, with 20 bases between them. This clonotype was sampled from an adult woman with latent tuberculosis. This chain connects TRBV9 to TRBJ2-3, with D possibly TRBD2 on 7 matching bases. Sequences were obtained from CD1b-GMM tetramer-negative cells sorted from PBMCs. CDR3 sequence: CASSGVGGPPSQYF. In nucleotides, the CDR3 is TGTGCCAGCAGCGGGGTCGGGGGGCCACCGTCCCAGTATTTT. Complete variable domain (other parts from reference TRBV9 and TRBJ2-3): DSGVTQTPKHLITATGQRVTLRCSPRSGDLSVYWYQQSLDQGLQFLIQYYNGEERAKGNILERFSAQQFPDLHSELNLSSLELGDSALYFCASSGVGGPPSQYFGPGTRLTVL.